This T cell receptor beta chain came from a study of early T cells in non-severe SARS-CoV-2 infection. The library protocol tagged individual cDNA molecules with unique molecular identifiers. TCRdb fed the 5' RACE reads into MiXCR, producing one record per CDR3 protein. Among about 68,000 distinct CDR3 sequences, approximately 12% were seen once, and the ten largest hold around 1.7%. Germline assignment: CDR1 SGDLS and CDR2 YYNGEE. This CDR3 has 14 amino acids. V was pared by 0 bases and J by 3 bases, with 9 bases between. Sequenced: whole blood. The chain couples TRBV9 to TRBJ1-2, with D possibly being TRBD1 (5 bases). The sequence derives from an adult who was a healthcare worker with PCR-confirmed SARS-CoV-2 infection or an uninfected control (not recorded which). The CDR3 coding sequence is TGTGCCAGCAGCGTAGCTGGGACTGACTATGGCTACACCTTC. Amino acids: CASSVAGTDYGYTF.